The following is a T cell receptor beta chain sequence with its context. As yet, its antigen is unknown. The method was immunoSEQ multiplex PCR; TCRdb's version includes in-frame clones alone and lacks a portion of them. The sample shows roughly 15,000 clones, 87% of them seen only once. This CDR3 has 17 amino acids. The J segment lost 8 bases and the V segment lost 10 bases, leaving 21 bases of the junction unmatched. Germline loops: CDR1 SGHRS, CDR2 YFSETQ. This specimen comes from a study of OX40 agonist ivuxolimab in advanced cancers. Study details: The dose-escalation cohort had hepatocellular carcinoma, melanoma, renal cell or head and neck cancer. Partial responses were achieved by three patients: one hepatocellular carcinoma, two cutaneous melanoma.

Patients had blood sampled at baseline and again on cycle 4 day 1 and cycle 7 day 1. Study results and caveats: At 0.1 to 3.0 mg/kg, clonal expansion of CD4+ and CD8+ blood T cells had occurred by week 6.

The TCR sequence derives from an adult with an advanced solid tumor such as melanoma, head and neck, liver or kidney cancer. Sequencing used CD4+ or CD8+ T cells sorted from blood, obtained in a trial of the OX40 agonist ivuxolimab. The chain combines TRBV5-1 with TRBJ2-2; 9 bases line up with TRBD2. The CDR3 sequence: CACSGTSTSGTPGELFF. The CDR3 nucleotides read TGCGCCTGCTCCGGGACTAGCACGTCCGGGACACCGGGGGAGCTGTTTTTT.